Below are 8 T cell receptor beta chains sequenced from a single sample in a study of graft-versus-host responses after intestinal transplantation. Profiled with immunoSEQ multiplex PCR; TCRdb holds only in-frame clones, not every one. The sample lists fewer than 70,000 clones, roughly 92% occurring once. Sequencing used bone marrow, obtained 734 days after intestinal transplantation. The receptors stem from a human patient who received an intestinal transplant, so some T cells may come from the graft donor.

This chain connects TRBV5-4 to TRBJ1-1; 8 bases match TRBD1. Germline V gene lookup returns CDR1 SGHNT and CDR2 YYREEE (reference sequence). The CDR3 covers 13 residues. J gave up 3 bases and V 4 bases, and 2 bases lay outside the gene matches. The CDR3 DNA follows: TGTGCCAGCAGCATGGGACAGGACACTGAAGCTTTCTTT. Amino acids: CASSMGQDTEAFF.

The chain uses TRBV2 and TRBJ2-5; 7 bases match TRBD2. CDR3 length: 14 amino acids. Trimming cost V 7 bases and J 2 bases; bases outside gene matches: 7. The V gene's germline CDR1 is SNHLY and CDR2 FYNNEI. As DNA, the CDR3 is TGTGCCAGCAAAAGACTAGCAGTTCAAGAGACCCAGTACTTC. Translated, it gives CASKRLAVQETQYF.

The chain uses TRBV29-1 and TRBJ1-1, with D possibly TRBD1 on 5 matching bases. Trimming shortened V by 4 bases and J by 5 bases, and 14 bases separated the two germline ends. The germline V gene encodes CDR1 SQVTM and CDR2 ANQGSEA. This CDR3 is built from 13 residues. CDR3 amino acids: CSVVGGAGTEAFF. As DNA, the CDR3 is TGCAGCGTTGTAGGAGGGGCTGGTACTGAAGCTTTCTTT.

CDR3 DNA sequence: TGTGCCAGCGGGCCCTCTGGGGCCAACGTCCTGACTTTC. It yields the protein CASGPSGANVLTF. This chain uses TRBV6-5 with TRBJ2-6, with unresolved D. Germline V gives CDR1 MNHEY, CDR2 SVGAGI. This CDR3 comprises 13 residues. The V gene lost 8 bases and the J gene lost 0 bases, with 5 bases spanning the gap.

This clone was detected a few times. The chain employs TRBV5-1 and TRBJ1-2; D is possibly TRBD1 (6 bases). V was trimmed by 4 bases and J by 6 bases, leaving 10 bases between them. The CDR3 is 12 amino acids. Germline loops: CDR1 SGHRS, CDR2 YFSETQ. The CDR3 sequence: CASSPGQHGYTF. In nucleotides, the CDR3 is TGCGCCAGCAGCCCGGGACAACATGGCTACACCTTC.

Remarks on this clone: Other DNA sequences of this sample code for an identical CDR3. V is TRBV9 and J is TRBJ1-1; D call uncertain. CDR3 length equals 13 residues. V gave up 0 bases and J gave up 2 bases, with 5 bases separating them. The V gene's germline CDR1 is SGDLS and CDR2 YYNGEE. DNA of the CDR3: TGTGCCAGCAGCGTAGAGTCCAACACTGAAGCTTTCTTT. Its translation: CASSVESNTEAFF.

V usage is TRBV5-1 and J usage is TRBJ2-3, with D perhaps matching TRBD1 or TRBD2 (5 bases each). This CDR3 is built from 14 residues. With 0 bases removed from V and 1 base from J, the gap between germline ends came to 6 bases. Germline V lookup: CDR1 SGHRS, CDR2 YFSETQ. This CDR3 reads CASSLGGGTDTQYF. The CDR3 DNA follows: TGCGCCAGCAGCTTGGGAGGGGGCACAGATACGCAGTATTTT.

The chain combines TRBV6-1 with TRBJ2-5, with 7 bases that match TRBD2. Germline lookup yields CDR1 MNHNS and CDR2 SASEGT. Trimming at V came to 11 bases and at J to 0 bases, leaving 6 bases not matched to a gene. The CDR3 is 13 residues long. CDR3 amino acids: CAGGDLHQETQYF. Here the CDR3 DNA reads TGTGCCGGGGGGGACCTCCACCAAGAGACCCAGTACTTC.